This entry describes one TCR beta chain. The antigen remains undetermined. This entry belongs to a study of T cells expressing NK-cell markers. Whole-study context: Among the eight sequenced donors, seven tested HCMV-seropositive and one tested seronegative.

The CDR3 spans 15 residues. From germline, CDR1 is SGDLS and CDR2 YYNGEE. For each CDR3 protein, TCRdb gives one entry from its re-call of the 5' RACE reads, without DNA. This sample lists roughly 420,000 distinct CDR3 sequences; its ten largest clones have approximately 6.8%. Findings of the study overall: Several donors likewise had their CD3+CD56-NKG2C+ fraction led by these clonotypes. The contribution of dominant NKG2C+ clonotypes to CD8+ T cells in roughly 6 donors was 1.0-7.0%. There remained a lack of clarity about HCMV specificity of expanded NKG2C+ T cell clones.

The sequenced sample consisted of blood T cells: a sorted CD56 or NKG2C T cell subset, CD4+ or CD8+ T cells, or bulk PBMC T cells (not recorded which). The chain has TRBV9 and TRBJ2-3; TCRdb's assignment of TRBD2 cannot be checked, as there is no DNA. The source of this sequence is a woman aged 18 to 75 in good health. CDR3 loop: CASSAPAGTSDTQYF.